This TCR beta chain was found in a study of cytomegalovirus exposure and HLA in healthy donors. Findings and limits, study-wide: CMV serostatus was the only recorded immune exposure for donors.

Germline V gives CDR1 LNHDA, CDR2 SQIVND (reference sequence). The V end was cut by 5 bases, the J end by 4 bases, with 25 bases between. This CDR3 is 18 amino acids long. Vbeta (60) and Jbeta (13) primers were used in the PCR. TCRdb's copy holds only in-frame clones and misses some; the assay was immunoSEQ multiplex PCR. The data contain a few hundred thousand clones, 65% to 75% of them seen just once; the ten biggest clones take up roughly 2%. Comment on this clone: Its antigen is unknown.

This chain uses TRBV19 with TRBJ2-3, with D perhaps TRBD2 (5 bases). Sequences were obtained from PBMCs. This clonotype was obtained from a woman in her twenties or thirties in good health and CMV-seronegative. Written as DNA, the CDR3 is TGTGCCAGTAGTCGGGGTTCCGGTGCGTGGAAGGTCCCAGATACGCAGTATTTT. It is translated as CASSRGSGAWKVPDTQYF.